Each of the 18 T cell receptor beta chains below was sequenced from the same sample in a study of control samples from healthy donors and cancer patients. Clones were read by immunoSEQ multiplex PCR, and TCRdb kept only the in-frame ones, dropping some. The table lists roughly 100,000 clones, 83% of them singletons. Sequencing input: blood. Receptors were obtained from a woman in her fifties or sixties in good health.

This chain uses TRBV5-1 with TRBJ2-3; D is perhaps TRBD2 (6 bases). V was shortened by 4 bases and J by 3 bases, with 15 bases between the two germline ends. The CDR3 length is 15 residues. The V gene's germline CDR1 is SGHRS and CDR2 YFSETQ. In nucleotides, the CDR3 is TGCGCCAGCAGCCCCACGGGGACTTTTACAGATACGCAGTATTTT. Amino acid sequence: CASSPTGTFTDTQYF.

CDR3 DNA sequence: TGTGCCAGCACCCCAGGGAACAATCAGCCCCAGCATTTT. It specifies CASTPGNNQPQHF. The chain carries TRBV6-5 and TRBJ1-5, with a weak D call TRBD1 (5 bases). Trimming pared 7 bases from V and 3 bases from J, leaving 10 bases between. The CDR3 is 13 amino acids. Looked up from germline, CDR1 is MNHEY and CDR2 is SVGAGI.

This chain connects TRBV5-1 to TRBJ2-3, with D uncertain. CDR3 length: 14 residues. The germline V gene encodes CDR1 SGHRS and CDR2 YFSETQ. Trimming left V 4 bases short and J 4 bases short, with 13 bases between. CDR3 in DNA: TGCGCCAGCAGCCCCATTCTAGGTTCAGATACGCAGTATTTT. Translating gives CASSPILGSDTQYF.

This clone was seen once. This sequence joins TRBV6-2 or TRBV6-3 and TRBJ1-2, with 7 bases matching TRBD1. This CDR3 region has 15 residues. With V trimmed by 6 bases and J by 2 bases, 9 bases remained unmatched. Germline loops: CDR1 MNHEY, CDR2 SVGEGT. The CDR3 loop is CASSLRDRMNYGYTF. CDR3 in DNA: TGTGCCAGCAGCCTACGGGACAGAATGAACTATGGCTACACCTTC.

This clone was recorded once. The genes are TRBV24-1 and TRBJ2-3; D is unresolved. Germline V gene sequence: CDR1 KGHDR, CDR2 SFDVKD. V lost 4 bases, J lost 3 bases, and 22 bases lay in between. The CDR3 has 18 amino acids. The CDR3 nucleotides are TGTGCCACCAGTGACGATTTTACAGACACACAAAGGACAGATACGCAGTATTTT. It encodes CATSDDFTDTQRTDTQYF.

The chain employs TRBV11-3 and TRBJ2-7, with 8 bases fitting TRBD2. With 5 bases clipped from V and 2 bases from J, the junction kept 5 bases outside the gene matches. The length of the CDR3 is 14 residues. The germline CDR1 and CDR2 sequences are SGHNT and YENEEA. The CDR3 loop reads CASSPGLVPYEQYF. The DNA for the CDR3 is TGTGCCAGCAGCCCGGGACTAGTCCCCTACGAGCAGTACTTC.

This clone came up once. The V gene is TRBV9, the J gene TRBJ2-1, with D perhaps TRBD2 (5 bases). Trimming took 0 bases from V and 5 from J, leaving 15 bases between them. CDR3 length equals 16 residues. The germline gives CDR1 SGDLS, CDR2 YYNGEE. The CDR3 coding sequence is TGTGCCAGCAGCGTAGCGGGCGGCTACGGGAACAATGAGCAGTTCTTC. It yields the protein CASSVAGGYGNNEQFF. Supplemented by reference TRBV9 and TRBJ2-1, the full variable domain reads DSGVTQTPKHLITATGQRVTLRCSPRSGDLSVYWYQQSLDQGLQFLIQYYNGEERAKGNILERFSAQQFPDLHSELNLSSLELGDSALYFCASSVAGGYGNNEQFFGPGTRLTVL.

The chain recombines TRBV29-1 with TRBJ2-5; 11 bases fit TRBD1. CDR3 length: 14 residues. Germline CDR1 is SQVTM and CDR2 is ANQGSEA. J was trimmed by 5 bases and V by 3 bases; bases with no gene match: 5. CDR3 DNA: TGCAGCGTTGATGGGGACAGGGGGGGGGAGACCCAGTACTTC. Translating it yields CSVDGDRGGETQYF.

This chain links TRBV7-9 with TRBJ2-1, with 7 bases matching TRBD2. The CDR3 covers 16 residues. Germline CDR1 SEHNR, CDR2 FQNEAQ (reference sequence). The V segment lost 2 bases and the J segment 1 base; nucleotides outside the gene matches: 5. CDR3 sequence reads: CASSLRAGISYNEQFF. In DNA form, the CDR3 reads TGTGCCAGCAGCTTACGAGCGGGGATATCCTACAATGAGCAGTTCTTC.

The chain couples TRBV27 to TRBJ1-1, with D perhaps TRBD1 (5 bases). The germline gives CDR1 MNHEY, CDR2 SMNVEV (reference sequence). The CDR3 runs to 14 residues. Trimming pared 3 bases from V and 4 bases from J, leaving 12 bases between. CDR3 in DNA: TGTGCCAGCAGTTTTTTAGGGGTCGTCACTGAAGCTTTCTTT. Protein product: CASSFLGVVTEAFF.

This sequence joins TRBV2 and TRBJ2-7; D gene unclear. Trimming left V 2 bases short and J 3 bases short, with 5 bases between. Germline values: CDR1 SNHLY, CDR2 FYNNEI. The CDR3 totals 12 residues. The CDR3 reads CASSEHIYEQYF. Written as DNA, the CDR3 is TGTGCCAGCAGTGAACACATCTACGAGCAGTACTTC. Filled out from reference TRBV2 and TRBJ2-7, the complete variable domain reads EPEVTQTPSHQVTQMGQEVILRCVPISNHLYFYWYRQILGQKVEFLVSFYNNEISEKSEIFDDQFSVERPDGSNFTLKIRSTKLEDSAMYFCASSEHIYEQYFGPGTRLTVT.

The V gene is TRBV7-8, the J gene TRBJ2-4; tentatively, D is TRBD2 (6 bases). CDR1 SGHVS and CDR2 FQNEAQ come from the germline V gene. Between the trimmed V and J ends, which lost 5 bases and 0 bases, there was a span of 17 bases. This CDR3 contains 17 residues. The CDR3 DNA sequence: TGTGCCAGCAGCCTAACCACCGGGACTGTAGCCAAAAACATTCAGTACTTC. It encodes CASSLTTGTVAKNIQYF.

V usage is TRBV19 and J usage is TRBJ1-5, with D unresolved. The CDR3 has 12 residues. V was cut by 3 bases and J by 5 bases, with 5 bases left in between. Germline values: CDR1 LNHDA, CDR2 SQIVND (reference sequence). In nucleotides, the CDR3 is TGTGCCAGTAGTATGAGGGATCAGCCCCAGCATTTT. As protein: CASSMRDQPQHF.

A remark on this clone: Mismatch with germline at one junction end may stem from a read error. V and J are TRBV5-5 and TRBJ1-5; possibly TRBD1 for D (5 bases). Germline lookup yields CDR1 SGHKS and CDR2 YYEKEE (reference sequence). The CDR3 runs 14 residues. The CDR3: CPSSLGGGNQPQHF. CDR3 DNA sequence: TGTCCCAGCAGCTTGGGGGGGGGCAATCAGCCCCAGCATTTT.

The V gene is TRBV7-9, the J gene TRBJ1-6; a possible D gene is TRBD1 (5 bases). The V end lost 1 base, the J end lost 7 bases, and 11 bases lay between the germline ends. CDR3 size: 15 residues. Germline loops: CDR1 SEHNR, CDR2 FQNEAQ (reference sequence). The CDR3, as DNA: TGTGCCAGCAGCTTAGAAGGGGCCCAGAATTCACCCCTCCACTTT. Its protein is CASSLEGAQNSPLHF.

Concerning this clone itself: This likely reflects a read error, since a far larger clone is one base away. This chain links TRBV7-2 with TRBJ2-2; D perhaps matches TRBD2 (5 bases). The germline V gene has CDR1 SGHTA and CDR2 FQGNSA. The germline V and J ends were trimmed by 4 bases and 1 base, with 7 bases remaining between them. This CDR3 is 14 amino acids long. The CDR3 nucleotides are TGTGCCAGCAGCTCCGGACTGAACACCGGGGAGCTGTTTTTT. Translating it yields CASSSGLNTGELFF.

This chain connects TRBV4-1 to TRBJ1-5; 11 bases line up with TRBD1. The J segment lost 0 bases and the V segment lost 0 bases, leaving 10 bases of the junction unmatched. CDR1 is MGHRA and CDR2 is YSYEKL in the germline V gene. The CDR3 loop spans 20 amino acids. In DNA, the CDR3 is TGCGCCAGCAGCCAAGATCCCATCGGGACAGGGGGTTATAGCAATCAGCCCCAGCATTTT. Protein product: CASSQDPIGTGGYSNQPQHF.

In this sample, this clone turned up a few times. The chain combines TRBV18 with TRBJ2-1; 8 nucleotides agree with TRBD2. CDR1 and CDR2 (germline): KGHSH, LQKENI. With V trimmed by 3 bases and J by 4 bases, 5 bases remained unmatched. The CDR3 runs to 15 residues. The CDR3 is CASSPELAAYNEQFF. CDR3 sequence (DNA): TGTGCCAGCTCACCCGAACTAGCGGCATACAATGAGCAGTTCTTC.